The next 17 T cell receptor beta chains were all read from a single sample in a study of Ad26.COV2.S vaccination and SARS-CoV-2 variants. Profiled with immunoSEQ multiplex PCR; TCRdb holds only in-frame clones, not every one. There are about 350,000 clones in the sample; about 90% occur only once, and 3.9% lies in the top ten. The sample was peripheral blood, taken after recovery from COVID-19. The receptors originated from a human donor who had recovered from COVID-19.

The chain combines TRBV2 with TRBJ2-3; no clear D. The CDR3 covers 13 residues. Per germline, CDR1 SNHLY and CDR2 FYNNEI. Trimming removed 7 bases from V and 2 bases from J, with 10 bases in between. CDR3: CASKWSNTDTQYF. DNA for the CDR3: TGTGCCAGCAAGTGGTCTAACACAGATACGCAGTATTTT.

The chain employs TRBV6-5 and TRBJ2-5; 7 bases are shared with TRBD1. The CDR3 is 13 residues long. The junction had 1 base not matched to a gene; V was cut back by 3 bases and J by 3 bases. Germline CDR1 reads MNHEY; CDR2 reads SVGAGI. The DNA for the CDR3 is TGTGCCAGCAGTTATGACAGGGAAGAGACCCAGTACTTC. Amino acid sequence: CASSYDREETQYF.

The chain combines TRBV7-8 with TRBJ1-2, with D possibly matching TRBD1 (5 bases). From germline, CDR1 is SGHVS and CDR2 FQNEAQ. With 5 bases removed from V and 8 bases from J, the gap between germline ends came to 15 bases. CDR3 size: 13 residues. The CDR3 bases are TGTGCCAGCAGCCCGGATGGGGCGGGAGGCTACACCTTC. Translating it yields CASSPDGAGGYTF.

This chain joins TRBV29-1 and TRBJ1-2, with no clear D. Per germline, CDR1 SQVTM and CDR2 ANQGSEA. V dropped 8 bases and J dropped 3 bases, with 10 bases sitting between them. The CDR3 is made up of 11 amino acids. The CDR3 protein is CSCVGHYGYTF. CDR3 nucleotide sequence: TGCAGCTGTGTCGGACACTATGGCTACACCTTC.

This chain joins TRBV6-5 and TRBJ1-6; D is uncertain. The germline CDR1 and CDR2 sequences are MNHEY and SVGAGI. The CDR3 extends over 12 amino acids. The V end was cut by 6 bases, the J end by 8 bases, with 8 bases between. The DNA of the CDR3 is TGTGCCAGCAGAGGAAATGATTCACCCCTCCACTTT. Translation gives CASRGNDSPLHF.

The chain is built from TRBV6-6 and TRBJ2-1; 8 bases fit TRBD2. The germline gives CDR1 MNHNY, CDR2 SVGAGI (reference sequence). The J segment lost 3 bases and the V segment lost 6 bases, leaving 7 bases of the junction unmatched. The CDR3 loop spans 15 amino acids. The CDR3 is CASRSGGAVYNEQFF. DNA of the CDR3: TGTGCCAGCAGGTCCGGGGGGGCCGTCTACAATGAGCAGTTCTTC.

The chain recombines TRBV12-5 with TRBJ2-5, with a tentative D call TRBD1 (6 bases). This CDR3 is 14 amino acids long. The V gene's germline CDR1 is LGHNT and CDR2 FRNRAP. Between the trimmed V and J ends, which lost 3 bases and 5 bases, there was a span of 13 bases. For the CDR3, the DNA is TGTGCTAGTGGTTTACAGGGAATCGGCGAGACCCAGTACTTC. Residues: CASGLQGIGETQYF.

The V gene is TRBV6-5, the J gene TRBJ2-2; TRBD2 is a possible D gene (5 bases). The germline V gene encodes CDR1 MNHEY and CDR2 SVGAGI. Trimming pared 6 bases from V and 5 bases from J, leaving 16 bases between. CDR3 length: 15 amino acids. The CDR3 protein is CASSQPGGETGELFF. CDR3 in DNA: TGTGCCAGCAGCCAACCCGGTGGGGAGACCGGGGAGCTGTTTTTT.

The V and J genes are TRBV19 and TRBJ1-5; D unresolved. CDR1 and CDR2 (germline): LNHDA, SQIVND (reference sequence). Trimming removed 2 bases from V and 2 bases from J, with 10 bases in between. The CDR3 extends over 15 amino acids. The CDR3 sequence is CASSIIKGGNQPQHF. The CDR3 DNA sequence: TGTGCCAGTAGTATAATCAAGGGTGGCAATCAGCCCCAGCATTTT.

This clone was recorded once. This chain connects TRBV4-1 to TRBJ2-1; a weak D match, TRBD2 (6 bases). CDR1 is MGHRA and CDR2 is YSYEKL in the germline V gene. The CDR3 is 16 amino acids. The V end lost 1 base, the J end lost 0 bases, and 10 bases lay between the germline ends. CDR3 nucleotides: TGCGCCAGCAGCCAAGTGGTTAGCGGCTCCTACAATGAGCAGTTCTTC. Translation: CASSQVVSGSYNEQFF.

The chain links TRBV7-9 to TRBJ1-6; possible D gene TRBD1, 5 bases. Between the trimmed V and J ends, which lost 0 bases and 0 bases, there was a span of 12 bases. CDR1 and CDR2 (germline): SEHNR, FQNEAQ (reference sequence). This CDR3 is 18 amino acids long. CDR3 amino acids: CASSLAPITGSYNSPLHF. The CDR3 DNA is TGTGCCAGCAGCTTAGCCCCCATTACAGGCTCCTATAATTCACCCCTCCACTTT.

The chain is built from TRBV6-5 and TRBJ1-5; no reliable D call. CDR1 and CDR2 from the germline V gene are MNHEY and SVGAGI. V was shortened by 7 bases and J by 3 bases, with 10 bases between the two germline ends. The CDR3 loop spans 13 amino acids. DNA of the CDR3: TGTGCCAGCAAAGACGTCTCCAATCAGCCCCAGCATTTT. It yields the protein CASKDVSNQPQHF.

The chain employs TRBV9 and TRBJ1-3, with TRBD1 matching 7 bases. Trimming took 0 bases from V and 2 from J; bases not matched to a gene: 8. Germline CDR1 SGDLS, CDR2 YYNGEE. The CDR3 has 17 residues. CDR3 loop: CASSVDPDRAPGNTIYF. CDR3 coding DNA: TGTGCCAGCAGCGTAGATCCAGACAGGGCACCTGGAAACACCATATATTTT.

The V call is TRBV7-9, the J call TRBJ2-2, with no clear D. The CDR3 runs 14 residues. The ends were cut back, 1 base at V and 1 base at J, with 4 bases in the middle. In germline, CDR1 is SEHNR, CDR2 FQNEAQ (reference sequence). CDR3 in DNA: TGTGCCAGCAGCTTAGAACAGAACACCGGGGAGCTGTTTTTT. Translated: CASSLEQNTGELFF.

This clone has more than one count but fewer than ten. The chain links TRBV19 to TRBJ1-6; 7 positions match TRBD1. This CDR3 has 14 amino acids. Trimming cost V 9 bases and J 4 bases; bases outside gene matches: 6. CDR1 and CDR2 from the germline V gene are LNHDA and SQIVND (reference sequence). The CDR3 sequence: CASRDSGYNSPLHF. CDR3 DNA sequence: TGTGCCAGCCGGGACAGTGGGTATAATTCACCCCTCCACTTT.

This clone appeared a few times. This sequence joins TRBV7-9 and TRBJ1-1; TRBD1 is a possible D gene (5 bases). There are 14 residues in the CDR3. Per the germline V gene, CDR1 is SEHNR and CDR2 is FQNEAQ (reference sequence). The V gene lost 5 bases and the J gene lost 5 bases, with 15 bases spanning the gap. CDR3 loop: CASSHPERGTEAFF. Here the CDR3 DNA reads TGTGCCAGCAGCCACCCGGAAAGGGGAACTGAAGCTTTCTTT.

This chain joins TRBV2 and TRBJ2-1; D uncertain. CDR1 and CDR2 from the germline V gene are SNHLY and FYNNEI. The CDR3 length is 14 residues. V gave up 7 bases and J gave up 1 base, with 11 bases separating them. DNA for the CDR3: TGTGCCAGCACCCCAGCGAGGTCCTACAATGAGCAGTTCTTC. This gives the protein CASTPARSYNEQFF.